This paragraph reports one T cell receptor beta chain. Its matching antigen is unknown. This CDR3 is built from 13 residues. The ends were cut back, 0 bases at V and 4 bases at J, with 5 bases in the middle. CDR1 is KGHSH, CDR2 LQKENI, per germline. The source of the sample is a study of cytomegalovirus exposure and HLA in healthy donors. PCR was performed using 60 Vbeta and 13 Jbeta primers. TCRdb's table, derived via immunoSEQ multiplex PCR, lists solely in-frame clones and lacks some. The top ten hold about 2% of the sample, which has approximately 170,000 clones, 80% seen once. Study-wide points: The authors excluded some V segments, including TRBV6-2 and TRBV6-3, as indistinguishable. Several top significant clusters appeared, in a later analysis, to be linked to common viral pathogens.

The source of this sequence is a human donor in good health. Sequences were obtained from PBMCs. J is TRBJ2-3 and V is TRBV18, with D maybe TRBD1 (5 bases). The CDR3 protein is CASSPPGADTQYF. The DNA of the CDR3 is TGTGCCAGCTCACCACCAGGGGCAGATACGCAGTATTTT.